A selection of T cell receptor beta chains follows, all from one sample in a study of blood T cells in healthy people across ages. One entry per CDR3 protein results from TCRdb running MiXCR on the 5' RACE reads. The repertoire holds 1.5 million to 2 million distinct CDR3 sequences, with 40% to 55% as singletons. Specimen: blood. The source of these receptors is a woman between 40 and 55 years old in good health. Each CDR3 is given with its conserved first and last residue. Each record gives: clone size, J gene, CDR3 length, V gene, CDR3 protein. Clone sizes are given selectively: once, few, many, or a class where the clone is expanded.

.	TRBJ1-2	14	TRBV28	CASRPPSSRYGYTF
.	TRBJ1-2	13	TRBV27	CATGQGKGYGYTF
once	TRBJ2-1	15	TRBV12-3/TRBV12-4	CASSLGSGPHGEQFF
.	TRBJ1-6	19	TRBV10-3	CAISGSRTGLNLFDSPLHF
.	TRBJ2-7	17	TRBV6-2/TRBV6-3	CASSYLFQGQTSYEQYF
.	TRBJ2-2	17	TRBV29-1	CSVEGVMEQGNTGELFF
.	TRBJ2-1	8	TRBV7-9	CASSVQFF
few	TRBJ2-4	18	TRBV4-2	CASSQERRSGGGWNIQYF
.	TRBJ2-3	15	TRBV7-2	CASSLVPILRGLEYF
.	TRBJ1-2	15	TRBV15	CATSREGTGVGGYTF
.	TRBJ2-1	15	TRBV7-9	CASRPRTGEVNEQFF
few	TRBJ2-1	15	TRBV18	CASSSVLVGDNEQFF
few	TRBJ1-2	13	TRBV20-1	CSAIGPTGEGYTF
few	TRBJ2-1	16	TRBV27	CASSLSPGGPGNEQFF
once	TRBJ1-6	15	TRBV6-5	CASRDQGFYNSPLHF
few	TRBJ2-1	17	TRBV20-1	CSARRLAGGPVVNEQFF
few	TRBJ2-5	16	TRBV5-1	CASSLPGLALQETQYF
.	TRBJ1-2	14	TRBV12-3/TRBV12-4	CASSFAGQGYGYTF
once	TRBJ2-1	14	TRBV28	CASMNGGGYNEQFF
.	TRBJ2-5	14	TRBV20-1	CSAATSGGAKEQYF
.	TRBJ2-3	15	TRBV7-8	CASRQRLAHTDTQYF
.	TRBJ2-7	15	TRBV10-3	CAISDKGQVHYEQYF
few	TRBJ2-7	15	TRBV11-3	CASSLGKTATYEQYF
.	TRBJ2-5	17	TRBV28	CASSLSSWARSPHRQYF
.	TRBJ2-7	16	TRBV5-1	CASSLRAGGALAEQYF
.	TRBJ1-5	17	TRBV6-6	CASSTPGTGYSNQPQHF
once	TRBJ2-1	13	TRBV7-2	CACSASLADEQFF
few	TRBJ2-1	13	TRBV29-1	CSVMGAVYNEQFF
.	TRBJ2-1	16	TRBV4-3	CAGSQDLRLAVFEQFF
.	TRBJ2-1	13	TRBV24-1	CATSRQGSSEQFF
.	TRBJ2-1	12	TRBV6-1	CASTDRLHEQFF
once	TRBJ1-1	15	TRBV11-2	CASRTSGRMNTEAFF